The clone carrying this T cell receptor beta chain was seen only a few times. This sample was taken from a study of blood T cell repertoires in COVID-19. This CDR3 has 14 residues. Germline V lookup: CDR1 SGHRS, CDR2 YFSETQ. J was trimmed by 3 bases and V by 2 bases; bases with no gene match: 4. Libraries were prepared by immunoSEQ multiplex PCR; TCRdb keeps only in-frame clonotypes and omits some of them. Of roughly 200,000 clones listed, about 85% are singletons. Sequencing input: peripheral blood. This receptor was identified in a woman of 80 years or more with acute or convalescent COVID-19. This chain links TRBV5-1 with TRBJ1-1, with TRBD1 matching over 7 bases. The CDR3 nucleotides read TGCGCCAGCAGCTTTTTTCAGGGGGACACTGAAGCTTTCTTT. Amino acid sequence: CASSFFQGDTEAFF.